The T cell receptor (beta chain) described here comes from a study of tumour-infiltrating T cells in Burkitt lymphoma. Looking at the study overall: This cohort included all epidemiological subtypes of Burkitt lymphoma. Productive clonality predicted overall and progression-free survival.

Points on this clone: The antigen remains unidentified.

TCRdb's table, derived via immunoSEQ multiplex PCR, lists solely in-frame clones and lacks some. This sample has about 50,000 clones; 31% occur once, and the top ten carry around 2.9%. Trimming shortened V by 2 bases and J by 4 bases, and 11 bases separated the two germline ends. This CDR3 has 14 amino acids. CDR1 is MDHEN and CDR2 is SYDVKM in the germline V gene. Points from the study as a whole: Several public clonotypes were shared across many Burkitt lymphoma patients.

Sequenced input: tumor tissue. The sequence was collected from a human donor with Burkitt lymphoma. The chain recombines TRBV28 with TRBJ1-2; D unresolved. The CDR3 sequence is CASSLDGQIYGYTF. The CDR3 region has the DNA TGTGCCAGCAGTTTAGATGGGCAGATCTATGGCTACACCTTC.